This T cell receptor (beta chain) is drawn from a study of blood T cell repertoires in COVID-19. This clone was found a few times. Using immunoSEQ multiplex PCR, the repertoire was profiled, and TCRdb retains in-frame clones only, with some absent. The data contain 200,000 to 250,000 clones, 65% to 90% of them singletons. V was shortened by 7 bases and J by 2 bases, with 17 bases between the two germline ends. The CDR3 covers 15 residues. Germline V gives CDR1 KGHDR, CDR2 SFDVKD. The study assigned cohorts using participant-reported clinical history. Sequencing input: PBMCs or T cells enriched from blood (not recorded which). The clonotype comes from a woman aged 40 to 49 with acute COVID-19. The gene calls are TRBV24-1 and TRBJ2-7; possible D gene TRBD2, 6 bases. This CDR3 is CATRRVQGGTYEQYF. The CDR3 DNA reads as TGTGCCACCAGGCGCGTCCAGGGAGGTACCTACGAGCAGTACTTC.